Following are 21 T cell receptor beta chains from one sample sequenced in a study of T cell repertoires in cytomegalovirus infection (dated 2019 in TCRdb). The run used an Illumina HiSeq 1500. TCRdb redid the processing of the public reads, applying fastp at Q25 and MiXCR, and retained in-frame beta chains. CDR3 protein sequences are deduplicated, and each keeps its most common genes and DNA. For this sample the table gives 200,000 to 250,000 distinct CDR3 sequences, of which 22% were detected only once. In total, the top ten clones hold 18% of the sample. What was sequenced was CD8+ T cells from PBMCs. The receptor source for this set is a human donor in good health (CMV status not recorded). Some clones in this sample may be carry-over from other donors' samples.

As to this clonotype: Just one base apart from a much larger clone, this may be a read error. The rearrangement links TRBV10-3 to TRBJ2-5, with TRBD1 matching over 8 bases. Germline trimming cut 2 bases from V and 0 bases from J; bases unmatched to any gene: 5. There are 16 residues in the CDR3. Germline-derived CDR1 and CDR2 are ENHRY and SYGVKD. The CDR3 nucleotides are TGTGCCATCAGTGAGACTGACAGGGGCTACCAAGAGACCCAGTACTTC. Its protein product is CAISETDRGYQETQYF.

This clonotype showed up just a few times. Here the CDR3 reads CSAEEGYNEQFF. CDR3 in DNA: TGCAGCGCGGAAGAGGGCTACAATGAGCAGTTCTTC. This chain links TRBV29-1 with TRBJ2-1; tentatively, D is TRBD2 (5 bases). V gave up 7 bases and J gave up 3 bases, with 10 bases separating them. CDR1 is SQVTM, CDR2 ANQGSEA, per germline. The CDR3 contains 12 residues.

This clonotype occurred a few times. The chain links TRBV28 to TRBJ1-1; no definite D call. V lost 6 bases and J lost 6, with 11 bases in between. Germline CDR1 and CDR2: MDHEN and SYDVKM. This CDR3 spans 12 amino acids. The CDR3 protein is CASSFGVPEAFF. Written as DNA, the CDR3 is TGTGCCAGCAGCTTTGGGGTCCCTGAAGCTTTCTTT.

This clonotype was observed a few times. V is TRBV19 and J is TRBJ2-1; D uncertain. The germline V gene encodes CDR1 LNHDA and CDR2 SQIVND (reference sequence). The V and J ends lost 4 bases and 0 bases respectively, with 10 bases between them. The CDR3 contains 15 residues. The CDR3 here is CASSTGPDSYNEQFF. The CDR3 nucleotides are TGTGCCAGTAGTACTGGACCCGACTCCTACAATGAGCAGTTCTTC.

This clonotype has just a few counts. CDR3 DNA sequence: TGCAGTGCTAGAGCTGGGATCGAGCAGTACTTC. This sequence encodes CSARAGIEQYF. This rearrangement joins TRBV20-1 to TRBJ2-7; D remains unclear. CDR1 and CDR2 from the germline V gene are DFQATT and SNEGSKA (reference sequence). CDR3 length equals 11 residues. The ends were cut back, 1 base at V and 6 bases at J, with 7 bases in the middle.

This clonotype was detected only once. Just one base apart from a much larger clone, this may be a read error. The gene calls are TRBV12-3 or TRBV12-4 and TRBJ2-5; 8 bases are a match to TRBD2. The CDR3 is 14 residues long. V gave up 3 bases and J gave up 7 bases; unmatched junction bases: 7. The CDR3 reads CASSFAGGRATQYF. The CDR3 nucleotides read TGTGCCAGCAGTTTTGCGGGGGGCAGGGCGACCCAGTACTTC.

This clonotype was counted many times. This rearrangement joins TRBV20-1 to TRBJ2-2; unclear D gene. The germline V gene has CDR1 DFQATT and CDR2 SNEGSKA (reference sequence). The CDR3 covers 13 residues. Trimming took 6 bases from V and 3 from J, leaving 11 bases between them. The CDR3: CSARRGDTGELFF. The DNA of the CDR3 is TGCAGTGCCCGAAGAGGCGACACCGGGGAGCTGTTTTTT.

The V and J genes are TRBV28 and TRBJ2-7; D is possibly TRBD2 (6 bases). Germline V gene sequence: CDR1 MDHEN, CDR2 SYDVKM. V lost 5 bases, J lost 3 bases, and 20 bases lay in between. The CDR3 runs 16 residues. The CDR3 loop reads CASSPAPPGVNYEQYF. For the CDR3, the DNA is TGTGCCAGCAGTCCTGCTCCTCCGGGGGTAAACTACGAGCAGTACTTC.

V is TRBV5-6 and J is TRBJ2-1; D remains unclear. The CDR3 runs to 15 residues. The germline V gene has CDR1 SGHDT and CDR2 YYEEEE. V lost 0 bases to trimming and J lost 0 bases, with 7 bases between them. CDR3: CASSLGAISYNEQFF. In DNA, the CDR3 is TGTGCCAGCAGCTTGGGGGCAATCTCCTACAATGAGCAGTTCTTC.

A few counts support this clonotype. The rearrangement joins TRBV20-1 to TRBJ1-5; D call uncertain. The V and J ends lost 1 base and 5 bases respectively, with 18 bases between them. Germline-derived CDR1 and CDR2 are DFQATT and SNEGSKA (reference sequence). CDR3 size: 16 residues. CDR3 protein: CSARGITSLYDQPQHF. The CDR3 DNA reads TGCAGTGCTAGAGGGATCACGTCCCTATATGATCAGCCCCAGCATTTT.

The V and J genes are TRBV5-8 and TRBJ2-5, with 7 positions matching TRBD1. The CDR3 has 16 amino acids. Germline V gene sequence: CDR1 SGHTS, CDR2 YDEGEE. V gave up 4 bases and J gave up 0 bases; unmatched junction bases: 9. CDR3 in DNA: TGTGCCAGCAGCCCCCGGGACAGAGGGTACCAAGAGACCCAGTACTTC. Its translation is CASSPRDRGYQETQYF.

V is TRBV7-9 and J is TRBJ2-5; D is perhaps TRBD1 or TRBD2 (6 bases each). V was trimmed by 0 bases and J by 2 bases, leaving 10 bases between them. Germline values: CDR1 SEHNR, CDR2 FQNEAQ (reference sequence). This CDR3 spans 15 amino acids. CDR3 loop: CASSLAVGGQETQYF. In DNA form, the CDR3 reads TGTGCCAGCAGCTTAGCCGTAGGGGGGCAAGAGACCCAGTACTTC.

This clonotype turned up a few times. V and J are TRBV7-9 and TRBJ2-7, with unresolved D. V shed 2 bases and J shed 0 bases, with 11 bases lying between them. CDR3 size: 15 residues. The germline V gene has CDR1 SEHNR and CDR2 FQNEAQ (reference sequence). CDR3 protein: CASSLSRRFSYEQYF. DNA of the CDR3: TGTGCCAGCAGCTTAAGCAGACGGTTCTCCTACGAGCAGTACTTC.

In nucleotides, the CDR3 is TGTGCCAGCAGTAAGGGACAGGGAAATTCCGCTTTCTTT. It yields the protein CASSKGQGNSAFF. The chain couples TRBV6-6 to TRBJ1-1; 9 bases match TRBD1. CDR3 length: 13 residues. Unmatched junction bases numbered 9, after V lost 5 bases and J lost 11 bases. Germline values: CDR1 MNHNY, CDR2 SVGAGI (reference sequence).

The chain joins TRBV6-2 or TRBV6-3 to TRBJ2-1; 7 positions match TRBD2. Germline loops: CDR1 MNHEY, CDR2 SVGEGT. The CDR3 is 13 residues long. V was pared by 10 bases and J by 7 bases, with 10 bases of the junction left unmatched. CDR3: CATTEGRANEQFF. The CDR3 DNA reads as TGTGCCACGACCGAGGGGAGGGCGAATGAGCAGTTCTTC.

In its sample, this clonotype was seen many times. The genes are TRBV11-2 and TRBJ2-2; the match to TRBD2 covers 10 bases. This CDR3 is built from 15 residues. Germline V CDR1 and CDR2: SGHAT, FQNNGV. The V segment lost 6 bases and the J segment 6 bases; nucleotides outside the gene matches: 7. The chain's CDR3 is CASSPSAGGPGELFF. The CDR3 region has the DNA TGTGCCAGCAGTCCCTCAGCGGGGGGGCCCGGGGAGCTGTTTTTT.

Only one count was recorded for this clonotype. The chain carries TRBV5-6 and TRBJ2-5; 7 bases are shared with TRBD2. The CDR3 is 14 amino acids. V lost 6 bases to trimming and J lost 2 bases; unmatched junction nucleotides: 7. Germline V gives CDR1 SGHDT, CDR2 YYEEEE. The CDR3, as DNA: TGTGCCAGCAACGAGTCGGGACTACAAGAGACCCAGTACTTC. Translating gives CASNESGLQETQYF.

The rearrangement joins TRBV20-1 to TRBJ2-5, with 9 bases that match TRBD2. J gave up 5 bases and V 0 bases, and 13 bases lay outside the gene matches. The CDR3 contains 17 residues. Germline values: CDR1 DFQATT, CDR2 SNEGSKA (reference sequence). Here the CDR3 reads CSARDQVERGALETQYF. The CDR3 DNA follows: TGCAGTGCTAGAGATCAAGTCGAGCGGGGGGCTCTGGAGACCCAGTACTTC.

This clonotype was counted many times. This chain joins TRBV18 and TRBJ2-7; D is undetermined. Germline lookup yields CDR1 KGHSH and CDR2 LQKENI. This CDR3 is built from 13 residues. V shed 5 bases and J shed 1 base, with 9 bases lying between them. The CDR3: CASSNDKSYEQYF. The CDR3 DNA sequence: TGTGCCAGCTCAAACGACAAATCCTACGAGCAGTACTTC.

This clonotype was observed many times. The V call is TRBV7-9, the J call TRBJ1-1; no clear D gene. V was trimmed by 5 bases and J by 3 bases, leaving 13 bases between them. Germline V lookup: CDR1 SEHNR, CDR2 FQNEAQ (reference sequence). The CDR3 loop spans 14 amino acids. The CDR3 DNA is TGTGCCAGCAGCCCGGATGTGACCTACACTGAAGCTTTCTTT. Residues: CASSPDVTYTEAFF.

This chain connects TRBV27 to TRBJ2-1; 12 bases are shared with TRBD1. V gave up 2 bases and J gave up 7 bases; unmatched junction bases: 9. Germline assignment: CDR1 MNHEY and CDR2 SMNVEV (reference sequence). The CDR3 runs 17 residues. CDR3 DNA: TGTGCCAGCAGTTTAAGGGGGGGACAGGGGGCTAGGAATGAGCAGTTCTTC. Protein: CASSLRGGQGARNEQFF.